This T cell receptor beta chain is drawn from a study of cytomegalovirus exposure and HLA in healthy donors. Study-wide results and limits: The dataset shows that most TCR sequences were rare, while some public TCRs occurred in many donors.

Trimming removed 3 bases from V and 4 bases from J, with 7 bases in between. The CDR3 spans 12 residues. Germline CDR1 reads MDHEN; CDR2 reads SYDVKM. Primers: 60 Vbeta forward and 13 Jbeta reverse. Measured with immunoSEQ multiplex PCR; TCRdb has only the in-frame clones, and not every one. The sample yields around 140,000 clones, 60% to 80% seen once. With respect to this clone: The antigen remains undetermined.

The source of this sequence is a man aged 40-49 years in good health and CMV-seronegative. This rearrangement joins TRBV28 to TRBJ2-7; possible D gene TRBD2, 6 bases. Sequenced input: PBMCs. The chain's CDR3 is CASSLGGYEQYF. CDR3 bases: TGTGCCAGCAGTTTGGGGGGTTACGAGCAGTACTTC.